One T cell receptor (beta chain) is described in this entry. Its antigen is currently unknown. This record belongs to a study of T cell responses to AZD1222 COVID-19 vaccine. Study results and limitations: The CD4 TCRs associated with vaccination extended across spike and predominated at 160-218 and 743-854. Spike-specific TCR breadth and depth grew following two AZD1222 doses. Repertoires were obtained solely post-peak T cell response.

Data came from immunoSEQ multiplex PCR; TCRdb stores just in-frame clones and leaves some out. The repertoire has about 150,000 clones, roughly 87% of them found once; the top ten carry roughly 0.98%. V was trimmed by 5 bases and J by 3 bases, leaving 11 bases between them. Germline lookup yields CDR1 MNHEY and CDR2 SMNVEV (reference sequence). The CDR3 sequence is 14 residues long. The starting material was peripheral blood, obtained 28 days after the second AZD1222 dose. V usage is TRBV27 and J usage is TRBJ1-5, with a tentative D call TRBD1 (5 bases). The source of this sequence is an adult who received the AZD1222 COVID-19 vaccine. CDR3 sequence: CASSPGGDNQPQHF. In DNA form, the CDR3 reads TGTGCCAGCAGTCCCGGGGGGGACAATCAGCCCCAGCATTTT.